The 20 T cell receptor beta chains below all came from one sample that was sequenced in a study of beta chain features in type 1 diabetes. Sequenced material consisted of expressed TCRB transcripts (all of the isolated RNA was reverse transcribed). The assay was immunoSEQ multiplex PCR, and TCRdb's table has in-frame clones only and misses some. The sample consists of roughly 150,000 clones, over 8.5% of them appearing once. The sequencing sample was made of central memory CD4+ T cells from blood. These receptors all stem from a man between 18 and 35 years old in good health.

Notes on this clone: Other DNA sequences from this sample encode an identical CDR3 as well. The CDR3, as DNA: TGTGCCAGCAGCTTATCCCCCGAGCAGTACTTC. Translated, it gives CASSLSPEQYF. V and J are TRBV7-9 and TRBJ2-7; no clear D. The germline gives CDR1 SEHNR, CDR2 FQNEAQ (reference sequence). This CDR3 has 11 amino acids. Trimming removed 2 bases at V and 6 bases at J, with 5 bases between.

V and J are TRBV29-1 and TRBJ1-5, with D unresolved. Between the trimmed V and J ends, which lost 4 bases and 7 bases, there was a span of 11 bases. The CDR3 loop spans 12 amino acids. CDR1 and CDR2 from the germline V gene are SQVTM and ANQGSEA. The CDR3 nucleotides read TGCAGCGTTGGGAACGGTTTGCAGCCCCAGCATTTT. Translated, it gives CSVGNGLQPQHF.

The CDR3 DNA reads TGCGCCAGCAGCTTGAATGGCCTTACGGAGACCCAGTACTTC. This translates into CASSLNGLTETQYF. This chain joins TRBV5-1 and TRBJ2-5; D is undetermined. V was cut by 1 base and J by 5 bases, with 12 bases left in between. The CDR3 is made up of 14 amino acids. Germline loops: CDR1 SGHRS, CDR2 YFSETQ.

The J gene is TRBJ2-3, the V gene TRBV6-4, with 11 bases aligning to TRBD1. V was clipped by 6 bases and J by 6 bases; unmatched bases: 2. Germline V lookup: CDR1 MRHNA, CDR2 SNTAGT. CDR3 length: 13 residues. The CDR3 coding sequence is TGTGCCAGCAGCCGGGACAGGGGGGATACGCAGTATTTT. It is translated as CASSRDRGDTQYF.

CDR3 loop: CASSVRDRGRDEQYF. The CDR3 nucleotides are TGTGCCAGCAGCGTCCGGGACAGGGGGCGCGACGAGCAGTACTTC. The chain is built from TRBV9 and TRBJ2-7, with 12 positions matching TRBD1. This CDR3 region has 15 residues. Trimming cost V 2 bases and J 5 bases; bases outside gene matches: 5. The V gene's germline CDR1 is SGDLS and CDR2 YYNGEE.

CDR3 amino acids: CAIGGSRNTGELFF. The CDR3 DNA follows: TGTGCCATCGGGGGCAGCAGAAACACCGGGGAGCTGTTTTTT. The V call is TRBV10-3, the J call TRBJ2-2, with a possible D match to TRBD1 (6 bases). Trimming stripped 8 bases from V and 2 bases from J, with 12 bases between. CDR3 length: 14 amino acids. Looked up from germline, CDR1 is ENHRY and CDR2 is SYGVKD.

The chain joins TRBV9 to TRBJ2-1, with 10 bases aligning to TRBD1. Germline lookup yields CDR1 SGDLS and CDR2 YYNGEE. The trim removed 4 bases at V and 7 bases at J, leaving 14 bases unmatched. This CDR3 is 17 amino acids long. The CDR3 protein is CASSYALGGQGQNEQFF. CDR3 nucleotides: TGTGCCAGCAGCTACGCCCTCGGGGGACAGGGGCAAAATGAGCAGTTCTTC. The full variable domain, with the rest looked up from reference TRBV9 and TRBJ2-1, is DSGVTQTPKHLITATGQRVTLRCSPRSGDLSVYWYQQSLDQGLQFLIQYYNGEERAKGNILERFSAQQFPDLHSELNLSSLELGDSALYFCASSYALGGQGQNEQFFGPGTRLTVL.

The genes are TRBV19 and TRBJ2-3; either TRBD1 or TRBD2 may fit D (6 bases each). The CDR3 runs 16 residues. From germline, CDR1 is LNHDA and CDR2 SQIVND (reference sequence). V lost 5 bases, J lost 3 bases, and 18 bases lay in between. The CDR3 loop reads CASSSVRGLGTDTQYF. CDR3 DNA: TGTGCCAGTAGTTCGGTCCGGGGGCTTGGGACAGATACGCAGTATTTT.

This clone was picked up a small number of times. The sample carries other DNA sequences with the same CDR3. V is TRBV28 and J is TRBJ2-6; D remains unclear. CDR1 and CDR2 from the germline V gene are MDHEN and SYDVKM. The ends were cut back, 8 bases at V and 4 bases at J, with 9 bases in the middle. The CDR3 totals 13 residues. The DNA of the CDR3 is TGTGCCAGCCTGAGGTCCGGGGCCAACGTCCTGACTTTC. It translates to CASLRSGANVLTF. The entire variable domain, with the rest obtained from reference TRBV28 and TRBJ2-6, is as follows: DVKVTQSSRYLVKRTGEKVFLECVQDMDHENMFWYRQDPGLGLRLIYFSYDVKMKEKGDIPEGYSVSREKKERFSLILESASTNQTSMYLCASLRSGANVLTFGAGSRLTVL.

This clone turned up a few times. The chain carries TRBV18 and TRBJ2-7, with 7 bases aligning to TRBD1. The germline gives CDR1 KGHSH, CDR2 LQKENI. V lost 2 bases, J lost 3 bases, and 10 bases stayed unmatched. CDR3 length: 16 residues. The CDR3 loop is CASSPDRVLSVYEQYF. CDR3 DNA sequence: TGTGCCAGCTCACCAGACAGGGTTCTTTCGGTCTACGAGCAGTACTTC. The full variable domain, completed using reference TRBV18 and TRBJ2-7, is NAGVMQNPRHLVRRRGQEARLRCSPMKGHSHVYWYRQLPEEGLKFMVYLQKENIIDESGMPKERFSAEFPKEGPSILRIQQVVRGDSAAYFCASSPDRVLSVYEQYFGPGTRLTVT.

This clone was recorded a few times. The chain uses TRBV18 and TRBJ2-3, with D tentatively TRBD1 (6 bases). Germline CDR1 is KGHSH and CDR2 is LQKENI. The CDR3 is 16 amino acids. Trimming left V 0 bases short and J 3 bases short, with 13 bases between. Here the CDR3 DNA reads TGTGCCAGCTCACCACCGAACAGGGTGGAGACAGATACGCAGTATTTT. This translates into CASSPPNRVETDTQYF. Full variable domain (remainder filled in from reference TRBV18 and TRBJ2-3): NAGVMQNPRHLVRRRGQEARLRCSPMKGHSHVYWYRQLPEEGLKFMVYLQKENIIDESGMPKERFSAEFPKEGPSILRIQQVVRGDSAAYFCASSPPNRVETDTQYFGPGTRLTVL.

The chain is built from TRBV7-2 and TRBJ2-3, with D unresolved. The V gene's germline CDR1 is SGHTA and CDR2 FQGNSA. Trimming pared 4 bases from V and 7 bases from J, leaving 15 bases between. This CDR3 has 14 amino acids. The CDR3 protein is CASSYSGLDYTQYF. The CDR3 DNA is TGTGCCAGCAGCTATTCCGGGCTAGACTATACGCAGTATTTT.

The J gene is TRBJ2-2, the V gene TRBV7-2; D may be TRBD1 or TRBD2 (5 bases each). This CDR3 is 15 amino acids long. Trimming cost V 2 bases and J 9 bases, with 16 bases left between them. Per the germline V gene, CDR1 is SGHTA and CDR2 is FQGNSA. The CDR3 DNA follows: TGTGCCAGCAGCTTAACTGGGACCCAGGGCAGGGAGCTGTTTTTT. It codes for CASSLTGTQGRELFF.

This clone was found a few times. A much bigger clone sits one base away, suggesting this may be a read error. At the DNA level, this CDR3 is encoded by other sequences in the same sample as well. This chain uses TRBV28 with TRBJ1-5, with TRBD1 matching 7 bases. The CDR3 loop spans 11 amino acids. Germline CDR1 and CDR2: MDHEN and SYDVKM. CDR3 bases: TGTGCTAGCAGTCAGAGACAGGGTTTGCATTTT. This codes for CASSQRQGLHF.

This clone has only a few counts. The chain has TRBV7-2 and TRBJ2-7; 11 bases are a match to TRBD1. V was pared by 7 bases and J by 3 bases, with 8 bases of the junction left unmatched. Germline V CDR1 and CDR2: SGHTA, FQGNSA. The CDR3 has 15 amino acids. The CDR3 sequence: CASTQGTGGYYEQYF. The CDR3 DNA sequence: TGTGCCAGCACCCAAGGGACAGGGGGTTACTACGAGCAGTACTTC.

This chain joins TRBV11-3 and TRBJ1-1; D unresolved. The CDR3 extends over 12 amino acids. Per germline, CDR1 SGHNT and CDR2 YENEEA. V lost 6 bases to trimming and J lost 1 base, with 6 bases between them. CDR3 amino acids: CASSEGNTEAFF. The CDR3 coding sequence is TGTGCCAGCAGTGAGGGGAACACTGAAGCTTTCTTT.

The V gene is TRBV29-1, the J gene TRBJ2-5; 7 bases are a match to TRBD1. This CDR3 is 16 amino acids long. V dropped 4 bases and J dropped 2; count of bases not matched to a gene: 13. CDR1 is SQVTM and CDR2 is ANQGSEA in the germline V gene. CDR3 sequence reads: CSVVGFSGTDQETQYF. CDR3 coding DNA: TGCAGCGTTGTAGGGTTTTCGGGGACAGATCAAGAGACCCAGTACTTC.

The V and J genes are TRBV11-2 and TRBJ2-3; TRBD2 aligns across 8 bases. V lost 5 bases, J lost 2 bases, and 12 bases stayed unmatched. Germline V gene sequence: CDR1 SGHAT, CDR2 FQNNGV. This CDR3 has 17 amino acids. The CDR3 loop is CASSQLRREALTDTQYF. In nucleotides, the CDR3 is TGTGCCAGCAGCCAATTACGGCGGGAGGCCCTCACAGATACGCAGTATTTT.

The chain links TRBV14 to TRBJ2-3; no reliable D call. The germline V gene has CDR1 SGHDN and CDR2 FVKESK. V gave up 3 bases and J gave up 5 bases, with 9 bases separating them. The CDR3 sequence is 13 residues long. The DNA for the CDR3 is TGTGCCAGCAGCCACAGCTGGGAAGATACGCAGTATTTT. Protein: CASSHSWEDTQYF.

This clone has a handful of counts. The gene calls are TRBV7-3 and TRBJ2-5; perhaps TRBD1 as D (6 bases). This CDR3 contains 13 residues. V was clipped by 5 bases and J by 4 bases, with 11 bases between them. CDR1 is SGHTA and CDR2 is FQGTGA in the germline V gene. This CDR3 reads CASSAGVGETQYF. For the CDR3, the DNA is TGTGCCAGCAGCGCAGGGGTGGGAGAGACCCAGTACTTC.